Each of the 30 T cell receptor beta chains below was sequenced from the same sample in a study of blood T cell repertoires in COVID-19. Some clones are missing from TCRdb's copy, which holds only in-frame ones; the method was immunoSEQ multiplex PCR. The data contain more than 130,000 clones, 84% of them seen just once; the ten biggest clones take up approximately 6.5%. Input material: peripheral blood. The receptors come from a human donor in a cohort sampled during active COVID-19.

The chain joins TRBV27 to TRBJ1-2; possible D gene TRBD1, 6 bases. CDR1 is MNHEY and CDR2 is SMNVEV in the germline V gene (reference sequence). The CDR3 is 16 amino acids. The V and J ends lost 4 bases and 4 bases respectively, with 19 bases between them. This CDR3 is CASSSLTGIGLYGYTF. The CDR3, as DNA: TGTGCCAGCAGTTCGTTGACAGGAATCGGCCTCTATGGCTACACCTTC.

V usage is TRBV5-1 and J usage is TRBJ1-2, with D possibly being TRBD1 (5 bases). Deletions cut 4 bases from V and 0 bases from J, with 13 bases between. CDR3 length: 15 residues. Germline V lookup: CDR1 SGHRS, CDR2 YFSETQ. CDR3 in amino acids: CASSRSQATNYGYTF. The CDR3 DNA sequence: TGCGCCAGCAGCCGGTCACAGGCCACTAACTATGGCTACACCTTC.

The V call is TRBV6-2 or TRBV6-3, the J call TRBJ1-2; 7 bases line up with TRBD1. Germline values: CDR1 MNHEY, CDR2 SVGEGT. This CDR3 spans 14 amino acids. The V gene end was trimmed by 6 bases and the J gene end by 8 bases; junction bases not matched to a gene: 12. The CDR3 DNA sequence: TGTGCCAGCAGCGATACAGGGGAATTTCGAGGCTACACCTTC. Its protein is CASSDTGEFRGYTF.

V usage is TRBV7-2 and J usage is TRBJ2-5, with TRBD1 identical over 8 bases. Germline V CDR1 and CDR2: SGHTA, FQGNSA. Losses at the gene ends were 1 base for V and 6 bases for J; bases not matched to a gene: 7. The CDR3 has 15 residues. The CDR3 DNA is TGTGCCAGCAGCTTAGTGGCAGGGGGCTCGAAGACCCAGTACTTC. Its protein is CASSLVAGGSKTQYF.

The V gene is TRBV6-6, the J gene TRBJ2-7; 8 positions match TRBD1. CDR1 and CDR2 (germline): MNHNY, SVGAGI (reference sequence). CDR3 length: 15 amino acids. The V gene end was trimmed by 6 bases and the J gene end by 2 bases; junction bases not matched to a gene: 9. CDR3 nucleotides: TGTGCCAGCAGAACGGGGGACAGGCCCGCCTACGAGCAGTACTTC. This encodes CASRTGDRPAYEQYF.

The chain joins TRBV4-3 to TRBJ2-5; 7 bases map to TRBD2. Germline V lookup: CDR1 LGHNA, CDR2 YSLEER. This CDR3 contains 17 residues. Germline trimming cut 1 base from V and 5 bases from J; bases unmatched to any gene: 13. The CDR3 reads CASSQGRGPREEETQYF. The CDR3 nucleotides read TGCGCCAGCAGCCAAGGGAGGGGCCCCCGGGAGGAGGAGACCCAGTACTTC.

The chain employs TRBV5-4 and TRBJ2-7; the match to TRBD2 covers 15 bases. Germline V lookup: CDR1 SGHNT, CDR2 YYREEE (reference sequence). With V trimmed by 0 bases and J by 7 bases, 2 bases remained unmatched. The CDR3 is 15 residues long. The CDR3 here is CASSLVGTSGGEQYF. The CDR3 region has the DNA TGTGCCAGCAGCTTGGTTGGGACTAGCGGGGGGGAGCAGTACTTC.

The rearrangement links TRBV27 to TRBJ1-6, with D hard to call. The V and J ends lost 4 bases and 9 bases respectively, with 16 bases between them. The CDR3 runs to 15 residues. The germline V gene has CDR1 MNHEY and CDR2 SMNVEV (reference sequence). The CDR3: CASSWYTPGSSPLHF. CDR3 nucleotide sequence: TGTGCCAGCAGTTGGTACACCCCTGGGAGTTCACCCCTCCACTTT.

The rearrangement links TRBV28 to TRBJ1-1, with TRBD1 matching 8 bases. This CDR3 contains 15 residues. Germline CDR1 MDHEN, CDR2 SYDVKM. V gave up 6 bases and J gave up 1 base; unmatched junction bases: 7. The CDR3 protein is CASSPGDRTNTEAFF. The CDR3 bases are TGTGCCAGCAGCCCCGGGGACAGGACGAACACTGAAGCTTTCTTT. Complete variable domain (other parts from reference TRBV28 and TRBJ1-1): DVKVTQSSRYLVKRTGEKVFLECVQDMDHENMFWYRQDPGLGLRLIYFSYDVKMKEKGDIPEGYSVSREKKERFSLILESASTNQTSMYLCASSPGDRTNTEAFFGQGTRLTVV.

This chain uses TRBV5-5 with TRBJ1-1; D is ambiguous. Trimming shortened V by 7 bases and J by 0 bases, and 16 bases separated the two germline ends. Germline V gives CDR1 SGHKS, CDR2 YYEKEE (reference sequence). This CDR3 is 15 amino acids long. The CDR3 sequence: CASRRVEGVNTEAFF. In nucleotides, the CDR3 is TGTGCCAGCCGTAGGGTGGAGGGAGTGAACACTGAAGCTTTCTTT.

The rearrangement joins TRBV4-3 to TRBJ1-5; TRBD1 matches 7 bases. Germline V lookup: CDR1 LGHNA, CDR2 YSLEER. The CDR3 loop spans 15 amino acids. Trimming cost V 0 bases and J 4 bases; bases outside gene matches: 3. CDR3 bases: TGCGCCAGCAGCCAAGATCCCAGGGGGAATCAGCCCCAGCATTTT. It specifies CASSQDPRGNQPQHF.

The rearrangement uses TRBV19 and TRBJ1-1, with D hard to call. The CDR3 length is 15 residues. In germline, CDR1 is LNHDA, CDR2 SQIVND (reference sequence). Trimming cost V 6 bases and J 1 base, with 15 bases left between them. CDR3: CASSARWSGNTEAFF. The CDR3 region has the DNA TGTGCCAGTAGCGCCCGGTGGTCTGGGAACACTGAAGCTTTCTTT.

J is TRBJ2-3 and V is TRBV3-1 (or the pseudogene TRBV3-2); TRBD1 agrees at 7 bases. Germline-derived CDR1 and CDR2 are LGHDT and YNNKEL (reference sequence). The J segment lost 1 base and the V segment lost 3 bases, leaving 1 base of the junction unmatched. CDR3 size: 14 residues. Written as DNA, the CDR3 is TGTGCCAGCAGCCAGCAGGGGGGCACAGATACGCAGTATTTT. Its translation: CASSQQGGTDTQYF.

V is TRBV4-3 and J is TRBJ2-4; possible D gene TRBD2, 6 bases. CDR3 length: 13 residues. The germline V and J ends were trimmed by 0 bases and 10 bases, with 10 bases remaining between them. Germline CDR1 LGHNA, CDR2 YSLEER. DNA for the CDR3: TGCGCCAGCAGCCAAGATATCGCGGGAATTCAGTACTTC. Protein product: CASSQDIAGIQYF.

CDR3 nucleotides: TGTGCCAGCAGCTTAGTACAGGGGAACACCGGGGAGCTGTTTTTT. Amino acids: CASSLVQGNTGELFF. V is TRBV7-9 and J is TRBJ2-2, with D perhaps TRBD1 (6 bases). The germline CDR1 and CDR2 sequences are SEHNR and FQNEAQ (reference sequence). The CDR3 contains 15 residues. V was pared by 1 base and J by 1 base, with 7 bases between.

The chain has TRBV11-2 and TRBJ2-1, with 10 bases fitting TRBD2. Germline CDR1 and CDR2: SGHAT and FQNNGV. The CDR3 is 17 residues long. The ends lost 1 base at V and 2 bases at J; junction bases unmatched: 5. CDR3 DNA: TGTGCCAGCAGCTTAGTATCTAGCGGGGGCGCCTACAATGAGCAGTTCTTC. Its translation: CASSLVSSGGAYNEQFF.

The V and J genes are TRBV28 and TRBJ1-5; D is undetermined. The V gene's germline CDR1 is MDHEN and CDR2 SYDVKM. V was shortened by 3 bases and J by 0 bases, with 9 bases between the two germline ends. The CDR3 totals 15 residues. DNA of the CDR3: TGTGCCAGCAGTTTCAAGGGAGGTAGCAATCAGCCCCAGCATTTT. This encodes CASSFKGGSNQPQHF.

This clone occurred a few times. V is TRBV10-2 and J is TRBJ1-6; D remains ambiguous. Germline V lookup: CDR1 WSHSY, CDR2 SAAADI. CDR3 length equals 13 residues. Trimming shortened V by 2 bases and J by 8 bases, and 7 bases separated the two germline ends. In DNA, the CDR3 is TGCGCCAGCAGTGAGCGACACTATTCACCCCTCCACTTT. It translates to CASSERHYSPLHF.

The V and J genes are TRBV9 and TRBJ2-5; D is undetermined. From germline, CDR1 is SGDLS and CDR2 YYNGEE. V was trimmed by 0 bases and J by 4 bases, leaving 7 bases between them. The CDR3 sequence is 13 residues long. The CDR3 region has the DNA TGTGCCAGCAGCGTAGGCCTATTAGAGACCCAGTACTTC. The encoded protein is CASSVGLLETQYF.

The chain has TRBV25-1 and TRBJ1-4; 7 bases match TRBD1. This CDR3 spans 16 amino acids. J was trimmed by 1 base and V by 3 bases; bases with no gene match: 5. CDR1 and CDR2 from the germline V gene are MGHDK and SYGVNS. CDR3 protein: CASSEAQGGTNEKLFF. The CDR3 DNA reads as TGTGCCAGCAGTGAGGCTCAGGGGGGAACTAATGAAAAACTGTTTTTT.

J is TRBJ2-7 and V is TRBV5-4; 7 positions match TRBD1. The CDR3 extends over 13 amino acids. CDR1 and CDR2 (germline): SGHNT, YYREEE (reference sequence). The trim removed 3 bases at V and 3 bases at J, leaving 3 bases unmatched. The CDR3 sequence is CASSSRDSYEQYF. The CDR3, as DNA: TGTGCCAGCAGCTCCCGGGACAGCTACGAGCAGTACTTC.

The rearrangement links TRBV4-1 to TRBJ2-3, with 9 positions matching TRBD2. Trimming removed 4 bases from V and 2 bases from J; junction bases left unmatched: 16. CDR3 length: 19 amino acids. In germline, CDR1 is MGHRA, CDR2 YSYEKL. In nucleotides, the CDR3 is TGCGCCAGCAGCCTCGACCACAATATAGCGGGGGCCGCCACAGATACGCAGTATTTT. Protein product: CASSLDHNIAGAATDTQYF.

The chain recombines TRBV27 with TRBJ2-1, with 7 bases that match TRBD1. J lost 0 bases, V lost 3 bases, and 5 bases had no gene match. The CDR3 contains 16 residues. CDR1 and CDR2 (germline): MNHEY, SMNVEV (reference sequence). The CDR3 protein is CASSFGRGFSYNEQFF. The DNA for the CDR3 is TGTGCCAGCAGTTTTGGCAGGGGGTTCTCCTACAATGAGCAGTTCTTC.

CDR3 sequence (DNA): TGCGCCAGCAGCCCGTTAGGAGGACAGGGGGTATTCAATGAGCAGTTCTTC. Its protein product is CASSPLGGQGVFNEQFF. The genes are TRBV5-1 and TRBJ2-1, with TRBD1 matching over 10 bases. Germline V gives CDR1 SGHRS, CDR2 YFSETQ. The CDR3 runs to 17 residues. With 4 bases clipped from V and 6 bases from J, the junction kept 13 bases outside the gene matches.

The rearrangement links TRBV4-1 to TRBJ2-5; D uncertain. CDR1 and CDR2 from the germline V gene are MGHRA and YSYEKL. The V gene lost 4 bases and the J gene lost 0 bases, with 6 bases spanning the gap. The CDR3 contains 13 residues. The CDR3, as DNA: TGCGCCAGCAGCCTCCTGTACCAAGAGACCCAGTACTTC. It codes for CASSLLYQETQYF.

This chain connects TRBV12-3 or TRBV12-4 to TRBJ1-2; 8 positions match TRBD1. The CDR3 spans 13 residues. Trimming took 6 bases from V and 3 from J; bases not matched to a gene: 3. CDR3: CASSPTGDYGYTF. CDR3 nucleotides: TGTGCCAGCAGCCCGACAGGGGACTATGGCTACACCTTC.

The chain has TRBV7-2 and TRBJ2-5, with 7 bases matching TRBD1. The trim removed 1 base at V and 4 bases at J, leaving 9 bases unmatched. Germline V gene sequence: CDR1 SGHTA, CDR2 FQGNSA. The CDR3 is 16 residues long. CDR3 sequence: CASSLGVTGLGETQYF. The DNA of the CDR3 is TGTGCCAGCAGCTTAGGAGTGACAGGGTTAGGAGAGACCCAGTACTTC. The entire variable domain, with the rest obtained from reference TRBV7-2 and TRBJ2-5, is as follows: GAGVSQSPSNKVTEKGKDVELRCDPISGHTALYWYRQSLGQGLEFLIYFQGNSAPDKSGLPSDRFSAERTGGSVSTLTIQRTQQEDSAVYLCASSLGVTGLGETQYFGPGTRLLVL.

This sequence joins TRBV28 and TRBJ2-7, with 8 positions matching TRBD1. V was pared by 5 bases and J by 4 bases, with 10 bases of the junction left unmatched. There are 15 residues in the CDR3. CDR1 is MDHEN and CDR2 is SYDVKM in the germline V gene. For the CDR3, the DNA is TGTGCCAGCAGTATCACGCAGGGGGCTTTATACGAGCAGTACTTC. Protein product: CASSITQGALYEQYF.

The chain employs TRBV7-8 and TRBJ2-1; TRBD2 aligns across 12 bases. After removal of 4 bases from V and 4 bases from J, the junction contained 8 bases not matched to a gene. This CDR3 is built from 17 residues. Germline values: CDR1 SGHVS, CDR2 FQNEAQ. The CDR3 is CASSSSLAGGSYNEQFF. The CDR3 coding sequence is TGTGCCAGCAGCTCATCACTAGCGGGGGGTTCTTACAATGAGCAGTTCTTC.

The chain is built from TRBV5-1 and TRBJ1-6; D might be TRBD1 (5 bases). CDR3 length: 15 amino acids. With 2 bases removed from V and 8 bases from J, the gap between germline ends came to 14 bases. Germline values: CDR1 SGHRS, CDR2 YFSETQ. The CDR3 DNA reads TGCGCCAGCAGCTTAATTCAGGGTGGGGATTCACCCCTCCACTTT. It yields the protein CASSLIQGGDSPLHF. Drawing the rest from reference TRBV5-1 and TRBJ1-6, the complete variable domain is KAGVTQTPRYLIKTRGQQVTLSCSPISGHRSVSWYQQTPGQGLQFLFEYFSETQRNKGNFPGRFSGRQFSNSRSEMNVSTLELGDSALYLCASSLIQGGDSPLHFGNGTRLTVT.